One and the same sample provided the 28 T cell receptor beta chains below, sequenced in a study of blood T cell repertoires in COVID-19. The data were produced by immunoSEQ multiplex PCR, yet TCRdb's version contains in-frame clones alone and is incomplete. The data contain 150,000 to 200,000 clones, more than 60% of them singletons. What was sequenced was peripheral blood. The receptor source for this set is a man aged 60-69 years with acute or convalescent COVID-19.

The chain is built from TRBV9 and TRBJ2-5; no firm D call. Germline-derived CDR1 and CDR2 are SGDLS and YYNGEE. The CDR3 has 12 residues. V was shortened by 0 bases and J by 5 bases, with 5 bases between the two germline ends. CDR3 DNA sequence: TGTGCCAGCAGCGTAGCTACGGAGACCCAGTACTTC. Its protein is CASSVATETQYF.

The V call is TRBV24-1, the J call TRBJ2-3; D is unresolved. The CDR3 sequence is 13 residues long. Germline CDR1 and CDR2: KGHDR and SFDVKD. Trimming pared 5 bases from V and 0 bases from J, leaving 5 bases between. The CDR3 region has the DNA TGTGCCACCAGTGTTGGCAGCACAGATACGCAGTATTTT. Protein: CATSVGSTDTQYF.

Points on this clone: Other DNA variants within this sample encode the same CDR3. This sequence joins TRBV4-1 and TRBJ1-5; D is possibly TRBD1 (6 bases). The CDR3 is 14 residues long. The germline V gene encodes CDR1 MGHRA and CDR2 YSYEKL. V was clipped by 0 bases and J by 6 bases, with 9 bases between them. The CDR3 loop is CASSQESRGQPQHF. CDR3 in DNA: TGCGCCAGCAGCCAAGAAAGCAGGGGTCAGCCCCAGCATTTT.

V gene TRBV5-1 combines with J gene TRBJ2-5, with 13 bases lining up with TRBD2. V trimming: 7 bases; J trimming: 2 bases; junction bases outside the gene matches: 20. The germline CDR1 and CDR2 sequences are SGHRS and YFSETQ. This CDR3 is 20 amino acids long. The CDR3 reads CASGWGQKSTSGGKQETQYF. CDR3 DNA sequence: TGCGCCAGCGGTTGGGGACAGAAGTCGACTAGCGGGGGGAAACAAGAGACCCAGTACTTC.

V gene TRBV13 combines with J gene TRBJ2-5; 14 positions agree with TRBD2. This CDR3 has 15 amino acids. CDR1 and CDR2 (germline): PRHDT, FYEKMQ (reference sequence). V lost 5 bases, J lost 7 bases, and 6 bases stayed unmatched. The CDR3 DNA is TGTGCCAGCAGCGAGACTAGCGGGGGGGCCGGGACCCAGTACTTC. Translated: CASSETSGGAGTQYF.

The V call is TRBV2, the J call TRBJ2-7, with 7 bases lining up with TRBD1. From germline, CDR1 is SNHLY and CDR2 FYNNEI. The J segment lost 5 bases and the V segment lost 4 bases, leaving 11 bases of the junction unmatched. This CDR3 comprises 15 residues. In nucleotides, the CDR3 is TGTGCCAGCAGTGCGACAGGGCAGGGTACCAACGAGCAGTACTTC. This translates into CASSATGQGTNEQYF.

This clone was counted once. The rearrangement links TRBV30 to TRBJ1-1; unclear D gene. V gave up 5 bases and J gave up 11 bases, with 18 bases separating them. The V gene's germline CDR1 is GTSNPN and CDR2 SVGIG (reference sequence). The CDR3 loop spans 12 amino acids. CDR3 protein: CAWSESGLYAFF. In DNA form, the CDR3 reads TGTGCCTGGTCCGAGTCGGGGTTGTACGCTTTCTTT.

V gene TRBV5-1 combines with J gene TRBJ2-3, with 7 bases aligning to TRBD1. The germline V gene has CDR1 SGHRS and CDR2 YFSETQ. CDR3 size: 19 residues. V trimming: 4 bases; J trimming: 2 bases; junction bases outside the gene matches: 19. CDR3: CASSEPAYTRDRNTDTQYF. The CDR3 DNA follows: TGCGCCAGCAGCGAGCCGGCTTACACGAGGGACAGAAACACAGATACGCAGTATTTT.

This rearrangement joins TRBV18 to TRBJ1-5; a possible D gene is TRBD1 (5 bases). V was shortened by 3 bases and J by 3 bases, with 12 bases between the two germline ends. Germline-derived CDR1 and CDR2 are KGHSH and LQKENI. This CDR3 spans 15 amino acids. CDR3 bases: TGTGCCAGCTCACCTGGCCAGGGTATCAATCAGCCCCAGCATTTT. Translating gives CASSPGQGINQPQHF.

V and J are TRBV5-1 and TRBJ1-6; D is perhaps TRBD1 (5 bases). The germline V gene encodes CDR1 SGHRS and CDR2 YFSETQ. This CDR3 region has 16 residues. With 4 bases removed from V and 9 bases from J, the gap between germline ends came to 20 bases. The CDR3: CASSPLARAPSSPLHF. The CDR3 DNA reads TGCGCCAGCAGCCCTCTCGCCAGGGCCCCTAGTTCACCCCTCCACTTT.

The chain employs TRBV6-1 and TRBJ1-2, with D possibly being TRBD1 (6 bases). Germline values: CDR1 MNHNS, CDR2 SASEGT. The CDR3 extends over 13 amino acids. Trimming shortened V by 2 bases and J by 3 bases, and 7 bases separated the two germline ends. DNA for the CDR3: TGTGCCAGCAGTGAATCAGGGGACTATGGCTACACCTTC. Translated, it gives CASSESGDYGYTF.

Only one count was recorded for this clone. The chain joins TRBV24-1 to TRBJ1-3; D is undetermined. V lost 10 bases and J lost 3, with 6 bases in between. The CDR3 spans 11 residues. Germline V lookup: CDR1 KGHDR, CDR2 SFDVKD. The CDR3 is CATSLGNTIYF. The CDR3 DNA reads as TGTGCCACATCCCTTGGAAACACCATATATTTT.

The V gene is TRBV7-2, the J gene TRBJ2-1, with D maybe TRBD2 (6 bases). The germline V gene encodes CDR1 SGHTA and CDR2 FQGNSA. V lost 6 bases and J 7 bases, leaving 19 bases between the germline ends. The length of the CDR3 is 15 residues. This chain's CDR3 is CASSSSGPGNNEQFF. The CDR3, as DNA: TGTGCCAGCAGTTCCAGCGGGCCAGGGAATAATGAGCAGTTCTTC.

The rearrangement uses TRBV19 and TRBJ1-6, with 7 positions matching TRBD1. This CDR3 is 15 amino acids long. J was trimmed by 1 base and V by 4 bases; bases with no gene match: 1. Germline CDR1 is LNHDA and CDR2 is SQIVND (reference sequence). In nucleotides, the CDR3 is TGTGCCAGTAGTACAGGGGGATCCTATAATTCACCCCTCCACTTT. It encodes CASSTGGSYNSPLHF.

CDR3 sequence (DNA): TGTGCCAGTAGACGGGGGGGCTACTCCTACAATGAGCAGTTCTTC. This gives the protein CASRRGGYSYNEQFF. V usage is TRBV19 and J usage is TRBJ2-1, with TRBD2 matching 8 bases. Trimming removed 6 bases from V and 0 bases from J; junction bases left unmatched: 4. The CDR3 contains 15 residues. CDR1 and CDR2 (germline): LNHDA, SQIVND (reference sequence).

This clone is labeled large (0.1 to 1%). In nucleotides, the CDR3 is TGTGCCAGTAGTATTATTGGCGGGGGGACCCACAATGAGCAGTTCTTC. Translated: CASSIIGGGTHNEQFF. The V and J genes are TRBV19 and TRBJ2-1; 8 positions agree with TRBD2. The germline CDR1 and CDR2 sequences are LNHDA and SQIVND (reference sequence). Unmatched junction bases numbered 9, after V lost 3 bases and J lost 5 bases. The CDR3 has 16 amino acids.

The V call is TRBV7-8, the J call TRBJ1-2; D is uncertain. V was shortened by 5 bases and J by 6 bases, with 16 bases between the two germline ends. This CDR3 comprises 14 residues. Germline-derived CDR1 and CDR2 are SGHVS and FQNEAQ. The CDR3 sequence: CASSRNSRLDGYTF. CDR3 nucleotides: TGTGCCAGCAGCCGGAACAGCCGCCTGGATGGCTACACCTTC. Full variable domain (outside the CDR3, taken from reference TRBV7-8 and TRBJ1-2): GAGVSQSPRYKVAKRGQDVALRCDPISGHVSLFWYQQALGQGPEFLTYFQNEAQLDKSGLPSDRFFAERPEGSVSTLKIQRTQQEDSAVYLCASSRNSRLDGYTFGSGTRLTVV.

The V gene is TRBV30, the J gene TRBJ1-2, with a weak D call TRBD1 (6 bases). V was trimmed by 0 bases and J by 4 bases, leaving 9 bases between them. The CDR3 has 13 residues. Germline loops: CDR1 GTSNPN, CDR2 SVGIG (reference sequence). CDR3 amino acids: CAWSVGGGYGYTF. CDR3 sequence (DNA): TGTGCCTGGAGTGTAGGGGGTGGCTATGGCTACACCTTC.

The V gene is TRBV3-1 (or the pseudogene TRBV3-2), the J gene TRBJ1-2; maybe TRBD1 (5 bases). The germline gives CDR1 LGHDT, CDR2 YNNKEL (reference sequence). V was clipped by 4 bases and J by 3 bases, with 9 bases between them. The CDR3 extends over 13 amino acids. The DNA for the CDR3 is TGTGCCAGCAGCCTCAGGGAGGACTATGGCTACACCTTC. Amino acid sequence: CASSLREDYGYTF.

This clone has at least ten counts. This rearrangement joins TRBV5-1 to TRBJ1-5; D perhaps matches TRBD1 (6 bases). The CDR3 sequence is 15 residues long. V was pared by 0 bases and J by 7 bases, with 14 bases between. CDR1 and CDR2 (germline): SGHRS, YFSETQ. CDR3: CASSLDGGREQPQHF. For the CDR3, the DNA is TGCGCCAGCAGCTTGGATGGGGGCCGGGAACAGCCCCAGCATTTT.

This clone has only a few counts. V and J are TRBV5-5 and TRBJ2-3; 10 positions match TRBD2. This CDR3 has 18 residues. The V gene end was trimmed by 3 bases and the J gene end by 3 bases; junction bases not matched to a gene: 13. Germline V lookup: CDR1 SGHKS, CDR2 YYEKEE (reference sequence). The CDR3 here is CASSWEQRGGRRTDTQYF. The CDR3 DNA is TGTGCCAGCAGCTGGGAGCAGCGGGGGGGCCGGAGGACAGATACGCAGTATTTT.

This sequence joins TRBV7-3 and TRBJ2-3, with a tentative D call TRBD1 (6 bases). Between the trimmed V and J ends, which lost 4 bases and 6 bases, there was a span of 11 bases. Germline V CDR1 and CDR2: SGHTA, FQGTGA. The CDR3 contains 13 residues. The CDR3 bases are TGTGCCAGCAGCTCAGGGGCAGGGGATACGCAGTATTTT. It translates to CASSSGAGDTQYF.

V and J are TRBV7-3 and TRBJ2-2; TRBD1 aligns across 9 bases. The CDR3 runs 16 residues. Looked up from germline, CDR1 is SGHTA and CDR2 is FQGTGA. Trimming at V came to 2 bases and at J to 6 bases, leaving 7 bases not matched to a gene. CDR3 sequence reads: CASSLRGQGGAGELFF. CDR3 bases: TGTGCCAGCAGCTTACGGGGACAGGGAGGGGCCGGGGAGCTGTTTTTT.

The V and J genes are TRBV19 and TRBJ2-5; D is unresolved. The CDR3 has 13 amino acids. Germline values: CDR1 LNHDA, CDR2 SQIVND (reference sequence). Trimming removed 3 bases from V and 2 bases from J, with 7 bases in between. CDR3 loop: CASSIRQQETQYF. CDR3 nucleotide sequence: TGTGCCAGTAGTATTCGTCAGCAAGAGACCCAGTACTTC.

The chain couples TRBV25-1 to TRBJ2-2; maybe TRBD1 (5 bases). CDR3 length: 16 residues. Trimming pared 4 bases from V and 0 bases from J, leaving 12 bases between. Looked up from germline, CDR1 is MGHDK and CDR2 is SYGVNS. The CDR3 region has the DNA TGTGCCAGCAGTGGCGGTAGACAGTCGAACACCGGGGAGCTGTTTTTT. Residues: CASSGGRQSNTGELFF.

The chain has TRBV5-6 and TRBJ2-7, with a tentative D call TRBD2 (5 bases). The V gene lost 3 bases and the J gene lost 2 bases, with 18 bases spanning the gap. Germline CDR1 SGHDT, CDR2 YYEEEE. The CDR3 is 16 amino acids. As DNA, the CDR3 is TGTGCCAGCAGCTCATTGGAGGAGGATTTGGCCTACGAGCAGTACTTC. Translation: CASSSLEEDLAYEQYF.

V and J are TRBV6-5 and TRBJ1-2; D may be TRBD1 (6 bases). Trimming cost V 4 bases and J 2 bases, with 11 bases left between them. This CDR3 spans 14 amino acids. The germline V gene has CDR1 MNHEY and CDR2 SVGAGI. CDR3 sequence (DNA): TGTGCCAGCAGTTTCAGGGGTCTAAACTATGGCTACACCTTC. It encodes CASSFRGLNYGYTF.

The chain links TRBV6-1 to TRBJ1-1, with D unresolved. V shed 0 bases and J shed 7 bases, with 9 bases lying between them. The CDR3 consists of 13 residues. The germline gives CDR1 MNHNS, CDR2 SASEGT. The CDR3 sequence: CASSEARVGEAFF. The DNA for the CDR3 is TGTGCCAGCAGTGAAGCGCGGGTTGGTGAAGCTTTCTTT.